Sequencing of this T cell receptor (beta chain) was carried out in a study of cytomegalovirus exposure and HLA in healthy donors. Only in-frame clones appear in the TCRdb table, and some are missing; sequencing was by immunoSEQ multiplex PCR. The profile shows tens of thousands of clones, approximately 89% of them singletons. Findings and caveats of the study: There were 160 or so TCR beta chains listed as cytomegalovirus-associated. In the 120 validation repertoires, about 94% of cluster scores exceeded 0, per a later analysis. The classifier, whose performance was assessed in both the original and validation cohorts, reportedly diagnosed cytomegalovirus status with high specificity and sensitivity. Despite most TCR sequences being rare, some public TCRs occurred in many donors.

Note on this clone: Its target is unknown.

The clonotype was recovered from a woman between 18 and 29 years old in good health and CMV-seropositive. Sequences were obtained from PBMCs.

The CDR3 region is CASSLQGDPPYNEQFF. CDR3 in DNA: TGTGCCAGCAGTTTACAGGGCGATCCGCCCTACAATGAGCAGTTCTTC. The chain employs TRBV6-6 and TRBJ2-1, with D perhaps matching TRBD1 (6 bases). Trimming left V 4 bases short and J 2 bases short, with 15 bases between. Germline V CDR1 and CDR2: MNHNY, SVGAGI (reference sequence). The CDR3 length is 16 residues.